This T cell receptor beta chain appears in the sequencing data of a study of T-cell memory formation after mild COVID-19. This clonotype has just a few counts. In germline, CDR1 is ENHRY, CDR2 SYGVKD. The CDR3 sequence is 16 residues long. With 2 bases removed from V and 3 bases from J, the gap between germline ends came to 14 bases. TCRalpha and TCRbeta libraries used 5'RACE with constant-segment primers and UMIs. TCRdb re-called the 5' RACE reads with MiXCR, one entry per CDR3 protein. This table has hundreds of thousands of distinct CDR3 sequences, less than 25% appearing once. The receptor's source is an adult woman who had mild COVID-19 (a few samples of this study predate the infection). Cell type and time point are not known. The sample comprised PBMCs or a T cell subset sorted from them (not recorded which). The rearrangement uses TRBV10-3 and TRBJ1-3, with D unclear. The CDR3 sequence: CAISEGGLNLGNTIYF. In DNA form, the CDR3 reads TGTGCCATCAGTGAGGGAGGATTAAACCTTGGAAACACCATATATTTT.